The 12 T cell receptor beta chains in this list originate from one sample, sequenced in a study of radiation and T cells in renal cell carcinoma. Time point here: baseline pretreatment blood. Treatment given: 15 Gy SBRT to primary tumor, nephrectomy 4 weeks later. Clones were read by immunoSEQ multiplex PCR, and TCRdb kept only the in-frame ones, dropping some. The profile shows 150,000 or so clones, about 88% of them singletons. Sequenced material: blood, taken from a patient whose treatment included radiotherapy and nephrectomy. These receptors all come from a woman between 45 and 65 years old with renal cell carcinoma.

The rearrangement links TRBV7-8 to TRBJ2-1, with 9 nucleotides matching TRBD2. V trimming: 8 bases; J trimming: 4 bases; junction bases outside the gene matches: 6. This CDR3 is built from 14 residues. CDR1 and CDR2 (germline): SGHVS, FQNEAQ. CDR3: CASGSSGDYNEQFF. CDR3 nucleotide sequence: TGTGCCAGCGGTTCTAGCGGGGATTACAATGAGCAGTTCTTC.

The CDR3 loop is CASSPAGPAQETQYF. Written as DNA, the CDR3 is TGTGCCAGCAGCCCAGCGGGGCCCGCACAAGAGACCCAGTACTTC. The chain couples TRBV9 to TRBJ2-5, with 7 bases matching TRBD2. Germline CDR1 is SGDLS and CDR2 is YYNGEE. This CDR3 is 15 amino acids long. V shed 4 bases and J 2 bases; nucleotides not matched to a gene: 8. Combining the CDR3 with reference TRBV9 and TRBJ2-5 gives the whole variable domain DSGVTQTPKHLITATGQRVTLRCSPRSGDLSVYWYQQSLDQGLQFLIQYYNGEERAKGNILERFSAQQFPDLHSELNLSSLELGDSALYFCASSPAGPAQETQYFGPGTRLLVL.

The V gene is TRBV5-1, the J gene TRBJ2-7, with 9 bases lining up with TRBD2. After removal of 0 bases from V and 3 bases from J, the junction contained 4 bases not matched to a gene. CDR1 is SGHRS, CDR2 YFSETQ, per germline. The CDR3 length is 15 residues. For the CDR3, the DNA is TGCGCCAGCAGCTTGGCTAGCGGGGCCTTCTACGAGCAGTACTTC. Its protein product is CASSLASGAFYEQYF. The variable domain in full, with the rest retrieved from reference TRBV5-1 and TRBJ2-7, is KAGVTQTPRYLIKTRGQQVTLSCSPISGHRSVSWYQQTPGQGLQFLFEYFSETQRNKGNFPGRFSGRQFSNSRSEMNVSTLELGDSALYLCASSLASGAFYEQYFGPGTRLTVT.

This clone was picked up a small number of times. The CDR3 region is CASSPDRGQFNSPLHF. CDR3 in DNA: TGTGCCAGCAGCCCGGACAGGGGGCAGTTTAATTCACCCCTCCACTTT. V is TRBV7-6 and J is TRBJ1-6; 11 bases agree with TRBD1. Germline loops: CDR1 SGHVS, CDR2 FNYEAQ. The CDR3 is made up of 16 amino acids. V lost 5 bases, J lost 6 bases, and 6 bases stayed unmatched. The complete variable domain, with remaining parts taken from reference TRBV7-6 and TRBJ1-6, reads GAGVSQSPRYKVTKRGQDVALRCDPISGHVSLYWYRQALGQGPEFLTYFNYEAQQDKSGLPNDRFSAERPEGSISTLTIQRTEQRDSAMYRCASSPDRGQFNSPLHFGNGTRLTVT.

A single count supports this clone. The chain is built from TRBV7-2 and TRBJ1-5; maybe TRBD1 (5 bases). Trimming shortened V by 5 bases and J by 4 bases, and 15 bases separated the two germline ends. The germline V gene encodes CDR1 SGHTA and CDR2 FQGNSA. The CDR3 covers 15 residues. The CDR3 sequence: CASSNPAGNNQPQHF. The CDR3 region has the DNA TGTGCCAGCAGCAACCCGGCAGGGAATAATCAGCCCCAGCATTTT.

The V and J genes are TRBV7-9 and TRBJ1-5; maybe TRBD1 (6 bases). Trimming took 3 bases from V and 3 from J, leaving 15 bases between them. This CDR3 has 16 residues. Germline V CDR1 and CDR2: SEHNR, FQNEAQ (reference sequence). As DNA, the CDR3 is TGTGCCAGCAGCTTGGGGGGCTCTGCTACCAATCAGCCCCAGCATTTT. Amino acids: CASSLGGSATNQPQHF.

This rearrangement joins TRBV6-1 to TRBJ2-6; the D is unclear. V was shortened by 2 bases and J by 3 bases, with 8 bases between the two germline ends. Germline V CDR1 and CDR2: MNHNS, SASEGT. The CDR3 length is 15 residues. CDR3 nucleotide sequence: TGTGCCAGCAGTGAAAAAGGTAGTGGGGCCAACGTCCTGACTTTC. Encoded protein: CASSEKGSGANVLTF.

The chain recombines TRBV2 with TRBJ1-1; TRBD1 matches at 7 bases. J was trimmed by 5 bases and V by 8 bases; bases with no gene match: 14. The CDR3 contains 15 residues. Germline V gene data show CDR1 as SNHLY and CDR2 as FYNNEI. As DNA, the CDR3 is TGTGCCAGCCTTCGGCAGGGGGGCGTGGGAACTGAAGCTTTCTTT. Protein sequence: CASLRQGGVGTEAFF.

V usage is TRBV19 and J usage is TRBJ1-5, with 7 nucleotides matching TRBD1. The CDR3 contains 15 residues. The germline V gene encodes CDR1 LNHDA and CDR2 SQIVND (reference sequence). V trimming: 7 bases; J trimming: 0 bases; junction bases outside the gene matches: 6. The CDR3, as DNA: TGTGCCAGTATTCAGGGGGAGTATAGCAATCAGCCCCAGCATTTT. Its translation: CASIQGEYSNQPQHF.

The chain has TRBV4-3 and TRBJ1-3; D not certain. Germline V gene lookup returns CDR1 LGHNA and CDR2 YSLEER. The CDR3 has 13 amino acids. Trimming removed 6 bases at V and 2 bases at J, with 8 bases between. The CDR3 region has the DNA TGCGCCAGCAGAGAGGTACCTGGAAACACCATATATTTT. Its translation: CASREVPGNTIYF.

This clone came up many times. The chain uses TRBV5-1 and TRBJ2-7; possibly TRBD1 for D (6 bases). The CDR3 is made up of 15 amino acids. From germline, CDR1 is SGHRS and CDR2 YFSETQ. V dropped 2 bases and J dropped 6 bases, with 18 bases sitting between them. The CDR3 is CASSLQDSRRSEQYF. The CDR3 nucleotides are TGCGCCAGCAGCTTACAGGACAGCCGGCGTAGCGAGCAGTACTTC. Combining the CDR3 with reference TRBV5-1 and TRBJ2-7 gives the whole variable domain KAGVTQTPRYLIKTRGQQVTLSCSPISGHRSVSWYQQTPGQGLQFLFEYFSETQRNKGNFPGRFSGRQFSNSRSEMNVSTLELGDSALYLCASSLQDSRRSEQYFGPGTRLTVT.

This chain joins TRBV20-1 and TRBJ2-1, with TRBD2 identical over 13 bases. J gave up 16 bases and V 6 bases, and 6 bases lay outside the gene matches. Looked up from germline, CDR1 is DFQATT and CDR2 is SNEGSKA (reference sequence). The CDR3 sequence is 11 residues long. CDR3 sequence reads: CSATSGGAYFF. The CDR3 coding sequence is TGCAGTGCCACTAGCGGGGGGGCCTATTTCTTC.